The 10 T cell receptor beta chains listed next were all sequenced from one sample in a study of radiotherapy plus CTLA-4 blockade in lung cancer. Repertoires were generated with immunoSEQ multiplex PCR, while TCRdb's copy carries only in-frame clones and drops some. The table lists about 59,000 clones, 72% of them singletons, with about 9% in the top ten. The sample in question was peripheral blood, obtained from a patient treated with radiotherapy plus ipilimumab. The origin of the receptors is a human donor with non-small cell lung cancer whose response to radiotherapy plus ipilimumab could not be evaluated.

The CDR3 loop reads CASTSQGPTGTDTQYF. CDR3 coding DNA: TGTGCCAGCACCAGCCAAGGCCCGACGGGTACAGATACGCAGTATTTT. This chain joins TRBV27 and TRBJ2-3, with D unclear. The V gene's germline CDR1 is MNHEY and CDR2 SMNVEV (reference sequence). The V gene lost 7 bases and the J gene lost 3 bases, with 20 bases spanning the gap. The CDR3 is 16 residues long.

This clone has only a few counts. The chain combines TRBV9 with TRBJ2-2, with 9 nucleotides matching TRBD2. V was clipped by 4 bases and J by 2 bases; unmatched bases: 6. The CDR3 loop spans 16 amino acids. Germline V lookup: CDR1 SGDLS, CDR2 YYNGEE. The chain's CDR3 is CASSSIAGENTGELFF. CDR3 sequence (DNA): TGTGCCAGCAGCTCCATAGCGGGAGAAAACACCGGGGAGCTGTTTTTT.

The chain joins TRBV5-1 to TRBJ2-1; 10 bases line up with TRBD1. Trimming removed 4 bases from V and 7 bases from J; junction bases left unmatched: 11. CDR1 and CDR2 (germline): SGHRS, YFSETQ. This CDR3 has 16 amino acids. In nucleotides, the CDR3 is TGCGCCAGCAGCACCCGGACCGGGACAGGGGCTAATGAGCAGTTCTTC. Translated, it gives CASSTRTGTGANEQFF.

This chain joins TRBV7-8 and TRBJ2-7, with 7 bases aligning to TRBD1. The V and J ends lost 2 bases and 3 bases, in that order; junction bases with no gene match: 4. Germline V CDR1 and CDR2: SGHVS, FQNEAQ. The CDR3 is 14 residues long. CDR3 loop: CASSLRQGDYEQYF. CDR3 in DNA: TGTGCCAGCAGCTTAAGACAGGGCGACTACGAGCAGTACTTC.

The chain links TRBV7-2 to TRBJ2-5; possible D gene TRBD1, 6 bases. V lost 4 bases to trimming and J lost 2 bases, with 14 bases between them. CDR3 size: 15 residues. Germline V gene sequence: CDR1 SGHTA, CDR2 FQGNSA. The CDR3 DNA reads as TGTGCCAGCAGCTCCCAGCCGGGACATCAAGAGACCCAGTACTTC. Translation gives CASSSQPGHQETQYF.

The rearrangement uses TRBV5-1 and TRBJ1-4, with 10 positions matching TRBD1. With V trimmed by 4 bases and J by 7 bases, 7 bases remained unmatched. Per germline, CDR1 SGHRS and CDR2 YFSETQ. This CDR3 has 15 residues. The CDR3 sequence: CASSGTGASREKLFF. CDR3 in DNA: TGCGCCAGCAGCGGGACAGGGGCGTCCCGTGAAAAACTGTTTTTT.

The chain employs TRBV5-4 and TRBJ2-2, with 13 bases aligning to TRBD2. The germline V gene has CDR1 SGHNT and CDR2 YYREEE (reference sequence). J lost 4 bases, V lost 7 bases, and 7 bases had no gene match. This CDR3 contains 16 residues. In DNA, the CDR3 is TGTGCCAGCGAACTAGCGGGGGGGCCTTCCACCGGGGAGCTGTTTTTT. Translating it yields CASELAGGPSTGELFF.

As to this clone: A single base separates this from a much larger clone, so it may be a read error. The chain is built from TRBV7-6 and TRBJ2-7; TRBD1 is a possible D gene (6 bases). The V and J ends lost 4 bases and 2 bases respectively, with 9 bases between them. The CDR3 consists of 13 residues. The germline gives CDR1 SGHVS, CDR2 FNYEAQ. The CDR3 protein is CASSSGQPYEQYF. DNA for the CDR3: TGTGCCAGCAGCTCCGGACAGCCCTACGAGCAGTACTTC. Using reference TRBV7-6 and TRBJ2-7 for the parts outside the CDR3, the full variable domain is GAGVSQSPRYKVTKRGQDVALRCDPISGHVSLYWYRQALGQGPEFLTYFNYEAQQDKSGLPNDRFSAERPEGSISTLTIQRTEQRDSAMYRCASSSGQPYEQYFGPGTRLTVT.

The CDR3 DNA sequence: TGTGCCAGCAGCGTAGCGGGGGGAGCCTCGAATGAGCAGTTCTTC. Translating it yields CASSVAGGASNEQFF. The chain carries TRBV9 and TRBJ2-1; 7 bases match TRBD2. J was trimmed by 7 bases and V by 0 bases; bases with no gene match: 7. Germline V gene data show CDR1 as SGDLS and CDR2 as YYNGEE. This CDR3 has 15 amino acids.

This clone showed up just once. This chain connects TRBV27 to TRBJ1-2, with TRBD1 matching 8 bases. CDR3 length: 13 residues. Germline CDR1 is MNHEY and CDR2 is SMNVEV (reference sequence). J gave up 10 bases and V 9 bases, and 13 bases lay outside the gene matches. The CDR3 DNA is TGTGCCAGTCGACGGACAGGGTATGACCACTACACCTTC. Its translation is CASRRTGYDHYTF.